Shown below are 15 T cell receptor beta chains from a single sample sequenced in a study of cytomegalovirus exposure and HLA in healthy donors. With 60 Vbeta and 13 Jbeta primers, the PCR was carried out. TCRdb's table, derived via immunoSEQ multiplex PCR, lists solely in-frame clones and lacks some. This table has fewer than 150,000 clones, 80% appearing once. Sequenced: PBMCs. These receptors came from a man aged 25 to 40 in good health and CMV-seronegative.

The table lists this clone with a few counts. The chain recombines TRBV4-1 with TRBJ1-1; 9 bases agree with TRBD1. J gave up 1 base and V 7 bases, and 7 bases lay outside the gene matches. The length of the CDR3 is 15 residues. Germline-derived CDR1 and CDR2 are MGHRA and YSYEKL. The CDR3 loop reads CASTFSTGGNTEAFF. The CDR3, as DNA: TGCGCCAGCACCTTTTCGACAGGGGGGAACACTGAAGCTTTCTTT.

The J gene is TRBJ1-2, the V gene TRBV6-1, with TRBD1 matching 9 bases. V was clipped by 4 bases and J by 7 bases; unmatched bases: 10. Germline assignment: CDR1 MNHNS and CDR2 SASEGT. The CDR3 is 15 amino acids. This CDR3 reads CASSVSVGQGGGYTF. As DNA, the CDR3 is TGTGCCAGCAGTGTTTCGGTGGGACAGGGTGGTGGCTACACCTTC.

The chain couples TRBV15 to TRBJ2-7, with TRBD1 matching over 9 bases. This CDR3 is built from 14 residues. V was pared by 5 bases and J by 6 bases, with 8 bases of the junction left unmatched. Germline CDR1 is LNHNV and CDR2 is YYDKDF (reference sequence). CDR3 loop: CATSGGQGSAEQYF. The DNA of the CDR3 is TGTGCCACCAGCGGCGGACAGGGGTCGGCCGAGCAGTACTTC.

About this clone: The sample carries other DNA sequences with the same CDR3. The chain has TRBV2 and TRBJ2-7; 7 bases are shared with TRBD1. J was trimmed by 0 bases and V by 4 bases; bases with no gene match: 3. This CDR3 has 14 amino acids. Germline V gene lookup returns CDR1 SNHLY and CDR2 FYNNEI. In DNA, the CDR3 is TGTGCCAGCAGTGCACAGGGGAGCTCCTACGAGCAGTACTTC. Amino acid sequence: CASSAQGSSYEQYF.

This clone appeared once. The chain couples TRBV13 to TRBJ2-1; D is possibly TRBD2 (5 bases). Germline CDR1 and CDR2: PRHDT and FYEKMQ (reference sequence). The ends were cut back, 5 bases at V and 1 base at J, with 15 bases in the middle. The CDR3 covers 16 residues. The CDR3 protein is CASSPGGRVSYNEQFF. The CDR3, as DNA: TGTGCCAGCAGCCCCGGCGGGCGGGTGTCCTACAATGAGCAGTTCTTC. The full variable domain, its missing parts supplied by reference TRBV13 and TRBJ2-1, is AAGVIQSPRHLIKEKRETATLKCYPIPRHDTVYWYQQGPGQDPQFLISFYEKMQSDKGSIPDRFSAQQFSDYHSELNMSSLELGDSALYFCASSPGGRVSYNEQFFGPGTRLTVL.

CDR3 bases: TGCGCCAGCAGCGGGCTGAACCAAGAGACCCAGTACTTC. Its translation: CASSGLNQETQYF. This sequence joins TRBV5-1 and TRBJ2-5; D is uncertain. CDR1 and CDR2 from the germline V gene are SGHRS and YFSETQ. CDR3 length equals 13 residues. V dropped 4 bases and J dropped 0 bases, with 7 bases sitting between them.

This chain connects TRBV6-5 to TRBJ2-7; 9 bases map to TRBD1. The CDR3 is 14 amino acids. Germline-derived CDR1 and CDR2 are MNHEY and SVGAGI. Trimming cost V 6 bases and J 0 bases; bases outside gene matches: 3. The DNA for the CDR3 is TGTGCCAGCAGCCGGGACAGGGCCTCCTACGAGCAGTACTTC. Protein: CASSRDRASYEQYF.

The chain couples TRBV29-1 to TRBJ2-1; 7 nucleotides match TRBD1. This CDR3 is built from 14 residues. Germline V gene data show CDR1 as SQVTM and CDR2 as ANQGSEA. The V segment lost 5 bases and the J segment 10 bases; nucleotides outside the gene matches: 14. CDR3 region: CSVRRRAGGGEQFF. The DNA of the CDR3 is TGCAGCGTTCGCCGGCGGGCAGGGGGTGGGGAGCAGTTCTTC.

In the case of this clone: At one boundary the junction diverges from the germline segment, which might be a read error. V usage is TRBV7-8 and J usage is TRBJ1-1, with D possibly matching TRBD1 (6 bases). The CDR3 is 13 amino acids. Looked up from germline, CDR1 is SGHVS and CDR2 is FQNEAQ. The CDR3 spells CASSLGQSKGAFF. The CDR3 DNA reads as TGTGCCAGCAGTTTAGGACAGTCAAAAGGAGCTTTCTTT.

This clone turned up a few times. The rearrangement uses TRBV6-1 and TRBJ1-3, with TRBD1 matching 7 bases. V gave up 9 bases and J gave up 0 bases; unmatched junction bases: 5. Germline CDR1 is MNHNS and CDR2 is SASEGT. The CDR3 extends over 14 amino acids. CDR3 sequence: CASGDSLSGNTIYF. As DNA, the CDR3 is TGTGCCAGTGGGGACAGTCTCTCTGGAAACACCATATATTTT.

V is TRBV28 and J is TRBJ2-7, with a tentative D call TRBD1 (5 bases). Between the trimmed V and J ends, which lost 5 bases and 6 bases, there was a span of 20 bases. The germline CDR1 and CDR2 sequences are MDHEN and SYDVKM. This CDR3 is 15 amino acids long. The CDR3 loop reads CASSHLTDRRGEQYF. DNA for the CDR3: TGTGCCAGCAGTCACCTAACTGACAGAAGGGGCGAGCAGTACTTC.

This clone was counted between two and nine times. The V gene is TRBV5-1, the J gene TRBJ1-1; possibly TRBD1 for D (5 bases). Trimming removed 5 bases from V and 3 bases from J, with 11 bases in between. This CDR3 spans 13 amino acids. Per the germline V gene, CDR1 is SGHRS and CDR2 is YFSETQ. This CDR3 is CASRTALDTEAFF. The DNA for the CDR3 is TGCGCCAGCAGGACAGCCTTGGACACTGAAGCTTTCTTT.

The CDR3 is CASSIDRGGDTQYF. CDR3 DNA sequence: TGTGCCAGTAGTATCGACAGGGGAGGGGATACGCAGTATTTT. The V gene is TRBV19, the J gene TRBJ2-3, with D perhaps TRBD1 (8 bases). The CDR3 covers 14 residues. Germline V gene data show CDR1 as LNHDA and CDR2 as SQIVND (reference sequence). V lost 3 bases and J 6 bases, leaving 13 bases between the germline ends.

This sequence joins TRBV5-6 and TRBJ2-1, with D possibly being TRBD2 (5 bases). The V end was cut by 1 base, the J end by 8 bases, with 7 bases between. Per the germline V gene, CDR1 is SGHDT and CDR2 is YYEEEE. CDR3 size: 12 residues. The CDR3 region has the DNA TGTGCCAGCAGCTTGATGAGGGATGAGCAGTTCTTC. Translation: CASSLMRDEQFF. Supplemented by reference TRBV5-6 and TRBJ2-1, the full variable domain reads DAGVTQSPTHLIKTRGQQVTLRCSPKSGHDTVSWYQQALGQGPQFIFQYYEEEERQRGNFPDRFSGHQFPNYSSELNVNALLLGDSALYLCASSLMRDEQFFGPGTRLTVL.

The DNA of the CDR3 is TGTGCTAGTGGGAGGGACACAAACACTGAAGCTTTCTTT. Protein: CASGRDTNTEAFF. The chain carries TRBV12-5 and TRBJ1-1; D is perhaps TRBD1 (6 bases). The ends were cut back, 6 bases at V and 2 bases at J, with 10 bases in the middle. CDR3 length: 13 residues. Per the germline V gene, CDR1 is LGHNT and CDR2 is FRNRAP.